Following are 30 T cell receptor beta chains from one sample sequenced in a study of CD8 T cells in Susac syndrome. cDNA came from around 0.5 to 1 ug RNA primed by random hexamers. TCRdb used MiXCR to reprocess the immunoSEQ multiplex PCR reads, holding one entry per CDR3 protein. The data show 73,000 or so distinct CDR3 sequences, with about 95% seen just once and 0.35% to 0.4% held by the top ten. Material: CD8+ T cells from PBMCs. These receptor sequences come from a human donor with multiple sclerosis.

This chain connects TRBV29-1 to TRBJ1-2, with TRBD1 as a possible D gene (6 bases). The CDR3 has 14 residues. CDR1 is SQVTM and CDR2 is ANQGSEA in the germline V gene. Trimming left V 3 bases short and J 4 bases short, with 15 bases between. The CDR3 DNA reads TGCAGCGTTGACGGTCGTCAGGGGTTCTATGGCTACACCTTC. Its protein product is CSVDGRQGFYGYTF.

This chain uses TRBV12-3 or TRBV12-4 with TRBJ2-7; D might be TRBD2 (6 bases). The CDR3 is 15 residues long. The V end lost 3 bases, the J end lost 2 bases, and 14 bases lay between the germline ends. The CDR3 DNA is TGTGCCAGCAGTTTCCCCGGGGGAGTGACCTACGAGCAGTACTTC. It translates to CASSFPGGVTYEQYF.

The J gene is TRBJ1-2, the V gene TRBV9; 7 bases line up with TRBD1. This CDR3 has 12 amino acids. Trimming removed 4 bases from V and 8 bases from J; junction bases left unmatched: 5. Germline V gene lookup returns CDR1 SGDLS and CDR2 YYNGEE. The CDR3 sequence: CASSPGTEGYTF. The CDR3, as DNA: TGTGCCAGCAGCCCCGGGACAGAGGGCTACACCTTC.

The rearrangement uses TRBV7-9 and TRBJ2-7; D might be TRBD2 (5 bases). Germline V gene lookup returns CDR1 SEHNR and CDR2 FQNEAQ (reference sequence). CDR3 size: 15 residues. Trimming removed 5 bases from V and 0 bases from J, with 14 bases in between. In DNA, the CDR3 is TGTGCCAGCAGCCCTTGGACTTCTGTCTCCTACGAGCAGTACTTC. Its translation is CASSPWTSVSYEQYF.

The genes are TRBV7-9 and TRBJ1-2; 7 nucleotides align to TRBD1. The CDR3 has 13 residues. J lost 5 bases, V lost 4 bases, and 4 bases had no gene match. Germline assignment: CDR1 SEHNR and CDR2 FQNEAQ (reference sequence). The CDR3 reads CASSSGQKYGYTF. The CDR3 DNA follows: TGTGCCAGCAGCTCGGGACAGAAATATGGCTACACCTTC.

This chain uses TRBV18 with TRBJ1-1; possible D gene TRBD1, 5 bases. In germline, CDR1 is KGHSH, CDR2 LQKENI. CDR3 length: 15 residues. Trimming stripped 3 bases from V and 1 base from J, with 12 bases between. The CDR3 coding sequence is TGTGCCAGCTCACCGCTGACAGACCCGAACACTGAAGCTTTCTTT. This sequence encodes CASSPLTDPNTEAFF.

The chain recombines TRBV27 with TRBJ2-6; D is undetermined. The CDR3 extends over 13 amino acids. Trimming removed 2 bases from V and 2 bases from J, with 1 base in between. Germline V gives CDR1 MNHEY, CDR2 SMNVEV (reference sequence). The CDR3 loop is CASSLTGANVLTF. The CDR3 bases are TGTGCCAGCAGTTTAACTGGGGCCAACGTCCTGACTTTC.

The CDR3 coding sequence is TGTGCCAGCAGTCCGAGATCGAACGAGCAGTACTTC. It codes for CASSPRSNEQYF. The V gene is TRBV27, the J gene TRBJ2-7; no clear D. This CDR3 contains 12 residues. Per the germline V gene, CDR1 is MNHEY and CDR2 is SMNVEV (reference sequence). The V end was cut by 5 bases, the J end by 5 bases, with 10 bases between.

The chain employs TRBV15 and TRBJ1-1; D is uncertain. CDR1 and CDR2 (germline): LNHNV, YYDKDF (reference sequence). The CDR3 is 13 amino acids. Trimming removed 5 bases from V and 1 base from J, with 8 bases in between. The CDR3: CATSRGGNTEAFF. The DNA of the CDR3 is TGTGCCACCAGCCGCGGTGGGAACACTGAAGCTTTCTTT.

V is TRBV19 and J is TRBJ1-5; D is unclear. Deletions cut 5 bases from V and 4 bases from J, with 6 bases between. CDR3 length: 12 residues. Germline CDR1 LNHDA, CDR2 SQIVND (reference sequence). The CDR3 coding sequence is TGTGCCAGTAGTGCCCGAAATCAGCCCCAGCATTTT. It encodes CASSARNQPQHF.

The chain combines TRBV9 with TRBJ1-1; D is possibly TRBD1 (6 bases). V dropped 7 bases and J dropped 5 bases, with 18 bases sitting between them. The CDR3 has 14 residues. CDR1 SGDLS and CDR2 YYNGEE come from the germline V gene. The CDR3 sequence is CASLGPGGETEAFF. CDR3 sequence (DNA): TGTGCCAGCTTGGGCCCGGGGGGCGAAACTGAAGCTTTCTTT.

The V gene is TRBV19, the J gene TRBJ2-1; 9 bases are shared with TRBD2. V gave up 3 bases and J gave up 6 bases; unmatched junction bases: 0. From germline, CDR1 is LNHDA and CDR2 SQIVND (reference sequence). CDR3 length: 13 amino acids. The CDR3 sequence is CASSMRGGNEQFF. The CDR3 coding sequence is TGTGCCAGTAGTATGCGGGGGGGCAATGAGCAGTTCTTC.

This clonotype was detected only once. The V call is TRBV7-8, the J call TRBJ2-7; D possibly corresponds to TRBD2 (6 bases). Germline CDR1 reads SGHVS; CDR2 reads FQNEAQ. Between the trimmed V and J ends, which lost 5 bases and 0 bases, there was a span of 14 bases. The CDR3 spans 15 residues. The CDR3 nucleotides are TGTGCCAGCAGCGGAGGGACGGCAAGCTCCTACGAGCAGTACTTC. Its translation is CASSGGTASSYEQYF.

This chain connects TRBV6-6 to TRBJ2-5; D may correspond to TRBD1 or TRBD2 (5 bases each). Trimming stripped 4 bases from V and 6 bases from J, with 18 bases between. This CDR3 is built from 15 residues. Germline V gene data show CDR1 as MNHNY and CDR2 as SVGAGI (reference sequence). The CDR3 nucleotides are TGTGCCAGCAGTTTCCCTATAGAGGGGTTAAAGACCCAGTACTTC. It encodes CASSFPIEGLKTQYF.

The chain joins TRBV12-3 or TRBV12-4 to TRBJ1-1; no clear D gene. CDR3 length equals 17 residues. V was shortened by 4 bases and J by 1 base, with 19 bases between the two germline ends. CDR3 sequence (DNA): TGTGCCAGCAGTTGGCGAGGGTCCCGATTTGGGAACACTGAAGCTTTCTTT. Its translation: CASSWRGSRFGNTEAFF.

The chain carries TRBV27 and TRBJ2-7; tentatively, D is TRBD1 (5 bases). There are 15 residues in the CDR3. Trimming removed 5 bases at V and 5 bases at J, with 19 bases between. The germline V gene encodes CDR1 MNHEY and CDR2 SMNVEV (reference sequence). In DNA, the CDR3 is TGTGCCAGCAGTACCACCTTGGGGCAGCTCGACGAGCAGTACTTC. This translates into CASSTTLGQLDEQYF.

V and J are TRBV29-1 and TRBJ2-7; tentatively, D is TRBD1 or TRBD2 (5 bases each). Germline V gene lookup returns CDR1 SQVTM and CDR2 ANQGSEA. V was trimmed by 6 bases and J by 0 bases, leaving 12 bases between them. The CDR3 sequence is 13 residues long. For the CDR3, the DNA is TGCAGCGTATCGGGGCCGAGCTCCTACGAGCAGTACTTC. Its protein product is CSVSGPSSYEQYF.

This chain connects TRBV20-1 to TRBJ1-5; 8 positions agree with TRBD1. The CDR3 length is 14 residues. The ends lost 3 bases at V and 4 bases at J; junction bases unmatched: 5. Germline V gene data show CDR1 as DFQATT and CDR2 as SNEGSKA (reference sequence). The CDR3 nucleotides are TGCAGTGCTAGGGATGACAGGGGAAATCAGCCCCAGCATTTT. Translating it yields CSARDDRGNQPQHF.

This clonotype was seen a single time. The chain is built from TRBV12-3 or TRBV12-4 and TRBJ1-2; TRBD1 is a possible D gene (5 bases). Trimming left V 7 bases short and J 2 bases short, with 17 bases between. The CDR3 totals 15 residues. The CDR3 region is CASTSRDGPNYGYTF. CDR3 DNA: TGTGCCAGCACTTCCCGGGACGGCCCGAACTATGGCTACACCTTC.

Only one count was recorded for this clonotype. This chain links TRBV6-5 with TRBJ2-5; 7 positions agree with TRBD1. The CDR3 loop spans 13 amino acids. With V trimmed by 7 bases and J by 5 bases, 7 bases remained unmatched. Germline values: CDR1 MNHEY, CDR2 SVGAGI. Written as DNA, the CDR3 is TGTGCCAGCAACTGGGAAGGGGGCGAGACCCAGTACTTC. Encoded protein: CASNWEGGETQYF.

This rearrangement joins TRBV29-1 to TRBJ2-1; D is undetermined. Germline V lookup: CDR1 SQVTM, CDR2 ANQGSEA. The CDR3 runs to 11 residues. Trimming removed 7 bases from V and 2 bases from J, with 6 bases in between. The CDR3 sequence is CSAVPYNEQFF. The CDR3 bases are TGCAGCGCTGTACCCTACAATGAGCAGTTCTTC.

The chain links TRBV29-1 to TRBJ2-5; D gene unclear. The V end lost 6 bases, the J end lost 3 bases, and 14 bases lay between the germline ends. Germline CDR1 SQVTM, CDR2 ANQGSEA. The CDR3 totals 13 residues. CDR3 in amino acids: CSVSGRLKETQYF. In nucleotides, the CDR3 is TGCAGCGTCTCCGGGCGGCTCAAAGAGACCCAGTACTTC.

The chain links TRBV12-5 to TRBJ1-1, with 7 positions matching TRBD1. The CDR3 is 15 residues long. Germline CDR1 is LGHNT and CDR2 is FRNRAP. With 0 bases clipped from V and 5 bases from J, the junction kept 6 bases outside the gene matches. The CDR3: CASGLVLRGHTEAFF. In DNA, the CDR3 is TGTGCTAGTGGTTTGGTACTAAGGGGGCATACTGAAGCTTTCTTT.

This clonotype was observed once. The V and J genes are TRBV7-2 and TRBJ2-3, with D unresolved. This CDR3 comprises 15 residues. The germline gives CDR1 SGHTA, CDR2 FQGNSA. V dropped 3 bases and J dropped 0 bases, with 10 bases sitting between them. The CDR3 region has the DNA TGTGCCAGCAGCTTCCTCTGGGGAAGCACAGATACGCAGTATTTT. This sequence encodes CASSFLWGSTDTQYF.

The chain carries TRBV20-1 and TRBJ2-7; 8 bases are shared with TRBD1. V lost 5 bases and J lost 1; bases outside the gene matches: 10. The CDR3 length is 15 residues. The V gene's germline CDR1 is DFQATT and CDR2 SNEGSKA (reference sequence). In DNA form, the CDR3 reads TGCAGTGCTCGGGACAGGCGGGGAGATTCCTACGAGCAGTACTTC. Protein: CSARDRRGDSYEQYF.

The J gene is TRBJ2-7, the V gene TRBV27; possibly TRBD1 for D (6 bases). Germline CDR1 MNHEY, CDR2 SMNVEV (reference sequence). V lost 0 bases and J lost 8, with 8 bases in between. The CDR3 contains 12 residues. Written as DNA, the CDR3 is TGTGCCAGCAGTTTATCTGGACAGCAGCAGTACTTC. It specifies CASSLSGQQQYF.

This chain connects TRBV7-2 to TRBJ1-1, with D hard to call. Trimming stripped 3 bases from V and 1 base from J, with 12 bases between. Per the germline V gene, CDR1 is SGHTA and CDR2 is FQGNSA. The CDR3 has 15 amino acids. CDR3 sequence: CASSFGRMRNTEAFF. The DNA for the CDR3 is TGTGCCAGCAGCTTCGGACGAATGAGGAACACTGAAGCTTTCTTT.

J is TRBJ2-3 and V is TRBV30; D is uncertain. This CDR3 has 15 amino acids. The V end was cut by 2 bases, the J end by 0 bases, with 12 bases between. Germline V gene lookup returns CDR1 GTSNPN and CDR2 SVGIG (reference sequence). DNA for the CDR3: TGTGCCTGGAGTATAGGAGAAGTGAGCACAGATACGCAGTATTTT. Its protein is CAWSIGEVSTDTQYF.

The rearrangement joins TRBV10-3 to TRBJ2-7; 9 nucleotides line up with TRBD1. Trimming removed 11 bases from V and 5 bases from J; junction bases left unmatched: 7. The CDR3 spans 12 residues. Germline CDR1 and CDR2: ENHRY and SYGVKD. This CDR3 is CASRDRDDEQYF. The DNA of the CDR3 is TGTGCCTCCCGGGACAGGGACGACGAGCAGTACTTC.

The chain links TRBV5-5 to TRBJ2-3, with TRBD1 identical over 7 bases. Trimming removed 2 bases from V and 4 bases from J; junction bases left unmatched: 10. The CDR3 has 16 residues. Germline V gene data show CDR1 as SGHKS and CDR2 as YYEKEE (reference sequence). In nucleotides, the CDR3 is TGTGCCAGCAGCTTTTCCGACAGGGCCTTATCAGATACGCAGTATTTT. Translation: CASSFSDRALSDTQYF.